Following are 9 T cell receptor beta chains from one sample sequenced in a study of OX40 agonist ivuxolimab in advanced cancers. Sequencing was performed with immunoSEQ multiplex PCR; in TCRdb, only in-frame clones are kept and a portion is missing. The data show about 66,000 clones, approximately 90% seen once. The starting material was CD4+ or CD8+ T cells sorted from blood, obtained in a trial of the OX40 agonist ivuxolimab. The receptors stem from an adult with an advanced solid tumor such as melanoma, head and neck, liver or kidney cancer.

Details on this clone: Other DNA sequences in the same sample also yield this CDR3. J is TRBJ2-2 and V is TRBV5-1, with D possibly called TRBD1 or TRBD2 (5 bases each). The CDR3 length is 13 residues. Trimming took off 4 bases at V and 5 bases at J, with 9 bases between the two ends. Germline lookup yields CDR1 SGHRS and CDR2 YFSETQ. The CDR3 DNA reads TGCGCCAGCAGCCTGGGACCTACCGGGGAGCTGTTTTTT. Translated, it gives CASSLGPTGELFF.

This chain links TRBV5-1 with TRBJ2-1; 11 positions agree with TRBD2. The V gene end was trimmed by 3 bases and the J gene end by 10 bases; junction bases not matched to a gene: 12. This CDR3 contains 16 residues. The V gene's germline CDR1 is SGHRS and CDR2 YFSETQ. The CDR3 nucleotides are TGCGCCAGCAGCTGGACCGGGACTAGCGGCCAGGCGGAGCAGTTCTTC. Translating gives CASSWTGTSGQAEQFF.

This clone was detected only once. This chain links TRBV7-3 with TRBJ1-1; a weak D match, TRBD1 (5 bases). The CDR3 runs to 15 residues. The V gene lost 3 bases and the J gene lost 0 bases, with 11 bases spanning the gap. Germline CDR1 and CDR2: SGHTA and FQGTGA. As DNA, the CDR3 is TGTGCCAGCAGCTTGGGGGACCCCTTGAACACTGAAGCTTTCTTT. Residues: CASSLGDPLNTEAFF.

The V call is TRBV15, the J call TRBJ2-7; tentative D call: TRBD2 (6 bases). Per the germline V gene, CDR1 is LNHNV and CDR2 is YYDKDF (reference sequence). With 1 base removed from V and 0 bases from J, the gap between germline ends came to 7 bases. This CDR3 has 14 amino acids. The DNA for the CDR3 is TGTGCCACCAGCAGAGGCGGGACCTCCTACGAGCAGTACTTC. This gives the protein CATSRGGTSYEQYF. The variable domain in full, with the rest retrieved from reference TRBV15 and TRBJ2-7, is DAMVIQNPRYQVTQFGKPVTLSCSQTLNHNVMYWYQQKSSQAPKLLFHYYDKDFNNEADTPDNFQSRRPNTSFCFLDIRSPGLGDTAMYLCATSRGGTSYEQYFGPGTRLTVT.

This sequence joins TRBV18 and TRBJ1-3; no clear D. Germline CDR1 reads KGHSH; CDR2 reads LQKENI. Trimming left V 3 bases short and J 3 bases short, with 9 bases between. The CDR3 loop spans 14 amino acids. The CDR3 spells CASSPWGVGNTIYF. CDR3 nucleotides: TGTGCCAGCTCACCTTGGGGTGTTGGAAACACCATATATTTT.

V usage is TRBV18 and J usage is TRBJ2-2; 9 nucleotides agree with TRBD2. With 4 bases clipped from V and 2 bases from J, the junction kept 8 bases outside the gene matches. The V gene's germline CDR1 is KGHSH and CDR2 LQKENI. The CDR3 runs to 17 residues. The CDR3 DNA is TGTGCCAGCTCACAGACGGGACTAGCAGCAAACACCGGGGAGCTGTTTTTT. It is translated as CASSQTGLAANTGELFF.

V usage is TRBV6-6 and J usage is TRBJ2-1, with TRBD1 matching 9 bases. The CDR3 is made up of 16 amino acids. Germline V gene data show CDR1 as MNHNY and CDR2 as SVGAGI (reference sequence). V lost 7 bases to trimming and J lost 1 base; unmatched junction nucleotides: 8. CDR3 in amino acids: CASISTGTGSYNEQFF. The CDR3 DNA follows: TGTGCCAGCATCTCAACCGGGACAGGGTCCTACAATGAGCAGTTCTTC.

The chain couples TRBV27 to TRBJ1-3; D may be TRBD1 (5 bases). Trimming stripped 6 bases from V and 4 bases from J, with 10 bases between. From germline, CDR1 is MNHEY and CDR2 SMNVEV (reference sequence). The CDR3 is 13 residues long. The CDR3 DNA follows: TGTGCCAGCAGGGGACGCCTCGGAAACACCATATATTTT. Translating it yields CASRGRLGNTIYF.

The rearrangement links TRBV5-1 to TRBJ2-1; D gene unclear. CDR1 SGHRS and CDR2 YFSETQ come from the germline V gene. The CDR3 sequence is 15 residues long. V lost 2 bases, J lost 3 bases, and 12 bases lay in between. The CDR3 region has the DNA TGCGCCAGCAGCTTAGACGGACCAAACTACAATGAGCAGTTCTTC. This codes for CASSLDGPNYNEQFF. The whole variable domain, filled in from reference TRBV5-1 and TRBJ2-1, reads KAGVTQTPRYLIKTRGQQVTLSCSPISGHRSVSWYQQTPGQGLQFLFEYFSETQRNKGNFPGRFSGRQFSNSRSEMNVSTLELGDSALYLCASSLDGPNYNEQFFGPGTRLTVL.